This T cell receptor beta chain was captured by sequencing in a study of T-cell reconstitution after alpha-beta-depleted transplantation in children. Germline CDR1 reads DFQATT; CDR2 reads SNEGSKA (reference sequence). This CDR3 is built from 15 residues. The TCRbeta library was prepared with unique molecular identifiers. MiXCR was run by TCRdb on the PCR reads, yielding one entry per CDR3 protein. The data hold about 22,000 distinct CDR3 sequences, with around 9.9% observed a single time. In this sample, this clonotype turned up many times. Sequencing was performed on PBMCs from the stem cell graft donor, taken from the stem cell graft. The rearrangement links TRBV20-1 to TRBJ2-3, with TRBD1 as a possible D gene (6 bases). This TCR was recovered from a human donor who donated a stem cell graft to a child with chronic granulomatous disease. CDR3 nucleotide sequence: TGCTCCTATCTCGATTTTGGGGGCCTCACAGATACGCAGTATTTT. This gives the protein CSYLDFGGLTDTQYF.